These T cell receptor beta chains were read from a single sample in a study of T cell changes during pregnancy in multiple sclerosis. Here immunoSEQ multiplex PCR was the method, and the copy in TCRdb shows in-frame clones only, minus some. The sample yields about 44,000 clones, 85% to 90% seen once. The specimen was CD4+ T cells from peripheral blood mononuclear cells, collected in the first trimester of pregnancy. These receptors came from a female donor with multiple sclerosis, enrolled in a pregnancy study. Each CDR3 is given with its conserved first and last residue. Fields, in order: clone size, D gene, V gene, J gene, CDR3 DNA, CDR3 protein. A D gene is named only where the DNA matches it firmly. Not all rows give a size; the values are once, few, many and, for expanded clones, a class.

.	TRBD1	TRBV18	TRBJ2-2	TGTGCCAGCTCAGGCCGACAGGGTGGTACCGGGGAGCTGTTTTTT	CASSGRQGGTGELFF
.	.	TRBV7-6	TRBJ2-3	TGTGCCAGCGGGGGCCGGGCAGATACGCAGTATTTT	CASGGRADTQYF
.	TRBD2	TRBV7-7	TRBJ2-1	TGTGCCAGCAGCTTAGCGGCGGGAGCGCTCAATGAGCAGTTCTTC	CASSLAAGALNEQFF
once	.	TRBV9	TRBJ2-7	TGTGCCAGCAGCGTAGATGCGGGAAGGCGCCAGACCTACGAGCAGTACTTC	CASSVDAGRRQTYEQYF
.	TRBD1	TRBV4-2	TRBJ1-1	TGTGCCAGCAGCCGAACAGGGGCGGGCACTGAAGCTTTCTTT	CASSRTGAGTEAFF
.	.	TRBV2	TRBJ1-2	TGTGCCAGCAGTGACAGGGCACGGTATGGCTACACCTTC	CASSDRARYGYTF
.	TRBD1	TRBV6-1	TRBJ2-7	TGTGCCAGCAGCCTCGGGACAGATTCCTACGAGCAGTACTTC	CASSLGTDSYEQYF
.	.	TRBV11-2	TRBJ1-1	TGTGCCAGCTCTCGTTATATATACACTGAAGCTTTCTTT	CASSRYIYTEAFF
.	TRBD1	TRBV18	TRBJ2-7	TGTGCCAGCTCACAGGGGGACAGGGCCTACGAGCAGTACTTC	CASSQGDRAYEQYF
.	.	TRBV15	TRBJ2-1	TGTGCCACCAGCCTTTATCTAAGCTCCTACAATGAGCAGTTCTTC	CATSLYLSSYNEQFF
.	.	TRBV5-1	TRBJ2-1	TGCGCCAGCAGCTTACTTGGGGGGGACACCTACAATGAGCAGTTCTTC	CASSLLGGDTYNEQFF
.	.	TRBV11-3	TRBJ2-7	TGTGCCAGCAGCTTGGAATACAGCTACGAGCAGTACTTC	CASSLEYSYEQYF
.	.	TRBV7-9	TRBJ2-5	TGTGCCAGCAGCTTAGGGTCTACCCAGGAGGGGTCCCAGTACTTC	CASSLGSTQEGSQYF
.	.	TRBV14	TRBJ2-7	TGTGCCAGCAGCCAAACAGGTGGAGCTTACGAGCAGTACTTC	CASSQTGGAYEQYF
.	TRBD1	TRBV29-1	TRBJ1-1	TGCAGCGGGGAGACAGGGATGAACACTGAAGCTTTCTTT	CSGETGMNTEAFF
.	.	TRBV19	TRBJ1-5	TGTGCCAGTAGACAGCAAATTTATCAGCCCCAGCATTTT	CASRQQIYQPQHF
.	TRBD1	TRBV12-5	TRBJ1-1	TGTGCTAGTGGTTCGGGGGACAGGGGGCTAAGTGGACTGAACACTGAAGCTTTCTTT	CASGSGDRGLSGLNTEAFF
.	TRBD1	TRBV10-2	TRBJ1-4	TGCGCCAGCAGTGAGCCAATGGGACAGGTTAATGAAAAGCTGTTTTTT	CASSEPMGQVNEKLFF
.	TRBD2	TRBV28	TRBJ2-1	TGTGCCAGCAGTTTCCGGACTAGCGGGGTCTACAATGAGCAGTTCTTC	CASSFRTSGVYNEQFF
.	.	TRBV27	TRBJ1-4	TGTGCCAGCAGTGCCAGGGCGACGAATGAAAAACTGTTTTTT	CASSARATNEKLFF
.	TRBD2	TRBV6-1	TRBJ2-3	TGTGCCAGCATCCTACTAGCGGGAGGAGCAGATACGCAGTATTTT	CASILLAGGADTQYF
.	.	TRBV9	TRBJ2-5	TGTGCCAGCAGCGTAGGGGGCTGGGGAGAGACCCAGTACTTC	CASSVGGWGETQYF
.	.	TRBV21-1	TRBJ2-1	TGTGCCAGCAGCAAAGGTCTTGTCCCAGGGGGAGAGCAGTTCTTC	CASSKGLVPGGEQFF
once	TRBD2	TRBV13	TRBJ2-3	TGTGCCAGCAGCCTACAACTAGCGGGAGTCCCAGATACGCAGTATTTT	CASSLQLAGVPDTQYF
.	TRBD2	TRBV19	TRBJ2-2	TGTGCCAGTAGTACCCTACTAGCGGGAGACGCAGTATCGGAGCTGTTTTTT	CASSTLLAGDAVSELFF
.	.	TRBV6-4	TRBJ2-3	TGTGCCAGCAGTGCGGGGGACGACACAGATACGCAGTATTTT	CASSAGDDTDTQYF
.	TRBD1	TRBV5-1	TRBJ2-6	TGCGCCAGCTTTCAAGGGGGCGCTGGGGCCAACGTCCTGACTTTC	CASFQGGAGANVLTF
.	TRBD2	TRBV9	TRBJ2-1	TGTGCCAGCAGCCACGATTCTAGCGGGAGTCGTGAGCAGTTCTTC	CASSHDSSGSREQFF
.	TRBD2	TRBV7-9	TRBJ2-3	TGTGCCAGCAGCTCCGGGGTAGCGGGAGGGCCGACAGATACGCAGTATTTT	CASSSGVAGGPTDTQYF
.	TRBD2	TRBV6-1	TRBJ2-1	TGTGCCAGCAGTCCAACGACTAGCGGGAGAAATGAGCAGTTCTTC	CASSPTTSGRNEQFF
.	.	TRBV19	TRBJ2-2	TGTGCCAGTAGTAGTGTGGCAGCGAACACCGGGGAGCTGTTTTTT	CASSSVAANTGELFF
.	TRBD2	TRBV29-1	TRBJ2-3	TGCAGCGTCGCCGGGATTGGGACTAGCGGGAGAACAGATACGCAGTATTTT	CSVAGIGTSGRTDTQYF
.	TRBD1	TRBV6-7	TRBJ2-7	TGTGCCAGCAGAACTGGACAGGGGGAAAACGAGCAGTACTTC	CASRTGQGENEQYF
.	.	TRBV21-1	TRBJ1-5	TGTGCCAGCAGCAAAGCCGCAGGGGGCAACAATCAGCCCCAGCATTTT	CASSKAAGGNNQPQHF
.	.	TRBV9	TRBJ1-1	TGTGCCAGCAGCGTAGCCTCGGGGAGTGAAGCTTTCTTT	CASSVASGSEAFF
.	TRBD1	TRBV25-1	TRBJ1-4	TGTGCCAGCAAGCTAGGACAGGGAGGGAGTGAAAAACTGTTTTTT	CASKLGQGGSEKLFF
.	TRBD2	TRBV27	TRBJ2-7	TGTGCCAGCAGTTTCGGGGGGTTCTACGAGCAGTACTTC	CASSFGGFYEQYF
.	TRBD2	TRBV2	TRBJ2-3	TGTGCCAGCCGGCGGGAACTAGCGATGGATACGCAGTATTTT	CASRRELAMDTQYF
.	TRBD1	TRBV18	TRBJ2-1	TGTGCCAGCTCCCACGTTAGAACGGGACAGGGTGACAATGAGCAGTTCTTC	CASSHVRTGQGDNEQFF
once	.	TRBV30	TRBJ2-3	TGTGCCTGGAGTAGTCGTGGGCGCGTAGTCACAGATACGCAGTATTTT	CAWSSRGRVVTDTQYF
.	.	TRBV9	TRBJ1-1	TGTGCCAGCAGCGTAGTAAACCACTTAGCTTTCTTT	CASSVVNHLAFF
.	.	TRBV28	TRBJ1-1	TGTGCCAGCAGTTCGCCCCCAGGGTCGAGTACTTTCTTT	CASSSPPGSSTFF
.	TRBD2	TRBV2	TRBJ2-1	TGTGCCAGCAGCGACGCTAGCGGGAGGAGGGAAGGTGAGCAGTTCTTC	CASSDASGRREGEQFF
.	TRBD1	TRBV18	TRBJ1-1	TGTGCCAGCTCATCGCGCCACGGACAGGGCATCATGAACACTGAAGCTTTCTTT	CASSSRHGQGIMNTEAFF
.	.	TRBV5-1	TRBJ1-2	TGCGCCAGCAGCACCAACAGGGCTGAGGGCTACACCTTC	CASSTNRAEGYTF
.	.	TRBV6-5	TRBJ1-2	TGTGCCAGCAAGGGGGAAGACTATGGCTACACCTTC	CASKGEDYGYTF
.	TRBD1	TRBV5-5	TRBJ1-2	TGTGCCAGCACCGGTACAGGGGGCGGTTTAGACGACACCTTC	CASTGTGGGLDDTF
.	TRBD1	TRBV7-3	TRBJ1-5	TGTGCCAGCAGCTTAAGGGTAGCGGGGGAGACAGGGGGCCTACGCCGGAGCAATCAGCCCCAGCATTTT	CASSLRVAGETGGLRRSNQPQHF
.	.	TRBV7-3	TRBJ2-5	TGTGCCAGCAGCTTATGGGCTACAAAAGAGACCCAGTACTTC	CASSLWATKETQYF
.	.	TRBV21-1	TRBJ2-1	TGTGCCAGCAGCAAAGATCCGGGACTAAGAAATGAGCAGTTCTTC	CASSKDPGLRNEQFF
once	.	TRBV6-1	TRBJ1-5	TGTGCCAGCAGTGAAAAGGGGTGGAATCAGCCCCAGCATTTT	CASSEKGWNQPQHF
.	.	TRBV5-1	TRBJ2-1	TGCGCCAGCAGCTTTGGCGGTACTGGGGGGAATGAGCAGTTCTTC	CASSFGGTGGNEQFF
.	.	TRBV7-2	TRBJ2-1	TGTGCCAGCAGCTCAGGGAACCGATACAATGAGCAGTTCTTC	CASSSGNRYNEQFF